Listed here are 21 T cell receptor beta chains from one sample, sequenced in a study of cytomegalovirus exposure and HLA in healthy donors. PCR was performed using 60 Vbeta and 13 Jbeta primers. Assay used: immunoSEQ multiplex PCR; TCRdb lists only in-frame clones, some missing. This sample lists about 190,000 clones; its ten largest clones have 6.5%. The sequencing sample was made of PBMCs. Source of these receptors: a man aged 25 to 40 in good health and CMV-seronegative.

V and J are TRBV5-4 and TRBJ1-2; TRBD1 matches 7 bases. Trimming took 2 bases from V and 8 from J; bases not matched to a gene: 12. The CDR3 is 15 amino acids. Germline V gives CDR1 SGHNT, CDR2 YYREEE (reference sequence). In nucleotides, the CDR3 is TGTGCCAGCAGCTTTCCGGGACAGTCGGGAGGGGGCTACACCTTC. This gives the protein CASSFPGQSGGGYTF.

V and J are TRBV7-8 and TRBJ1-6; weak D call: TRBD1 (5 bases). Trimming shortened V by 6 bases and J by 3 bases, and 27 bases separated the two germline ends. This CDR3 is built from 20 residues. Germline CDR1 SGHVS, CDR2 FQNEAQ. CDR3 in DNA: TGTGCCAGCAGATCTACGGGTTATGGGGCAAACGGCGGCTATAATTCACCCCTCCACTTT. It codes for CASRSTGYGANGGYNSPLHF.

The CDR3 region has the DNA TGTGCCAGCAGCCACCCGATAGGGGAACGTGGCAATCAGCCCCAGCATTTT. Translation: CASSHPIGERGNQPQHF. The chain has TRBV7-9 and TRBJ1-5; maybe TRBD1 (5 bases). V lost 5 bases to trimming and J lost 2 bases, with 19 bases between them. Germline CDR1 SEHNR, CDR2 FQNEAQ (reference sequence). The CDR3 has 17 residues.

This chain uses TRBV5-5 with TRBJ1-3, with 7 bases lining up with TRBD1. Germline V gives CDR1 SGHKS, CDR2 YYEKEE (reference sequence). Unmatched junction bases numbered 8, after V lost 0 bases and J lost 2 bases. The length of the CDR3 is 17 residues. CDR3 sequence: CASSLAPGQFPGNTIYF. In nucleotides, the CDR3 is TGTGCCAGCAGCTTGGCCCCGGGACAGTTCCCTGGAAACACCATATATTTT.

This chain joins TRBV18 and TRBJ1-1; unclear D gene. The germline CDR1 and CDR2 sequences are KGHSH and LQKENI. V dropped 5 bases and J dropped 1 base, with 11 bases sitting between them. CDR3 length: 14 amino acids. For the CDR3, the DNA is TGTGCCAGCTCAAGGGAGGACGGGAACACTGAAGCTTTCTTT. Amino acid sequence: CASSREDGNTEAFF.

This chain connects TRBV27 to TRBJ2-7; 8 nucleotides align to TRBD2. Germline V lookup: CDR1 MNHEY, CDR2 SMNVEV (reference sequence). With V trimmed by 5 bases and J by 3 bases, 9 bases remained unmatched. This CDR3 is built from 15 residues. CDR3 residues: CASSPLGGADYEQYF. Written as DNA, the CDR3 is TGTGCCAGCAGTCCCCTCGGGGGGGCGGACTACGAGCAGTACTTC.

The chain carries TRBV11-3 and TRBJ2-3, with 11 bases lining up with TRBD2. Losses at the gene ends were 5 bases for V and 0 bases for J; bases not matched to a gene: 13. The CDR3 consists of 19 residues. From germline, CDR1 is SGHNT and CDR2 YENEEA. The CDR3 here is CASSPIWLAGGVSTDTQYF. CDR3 sequence (DNA): TGTGCCAGCAGCCCAATTTGGTTAGCGGGGGGGGTCAGCACAGATACGCAGTATTTT.

V and J are TRBV30 and TRBJ1-4; D might be TRBD1 (5 bases). V lost 7 bases, J lost 2 bases, and 17 bases lay in between. The germline V gene has CDR1 GTSNPN and CDR2 SVGIG (reference sequence). This CDR3 is built from 15 residues. CDR3 nucleotide sequence: TGTGCCTATATATACTCCGGGACTACTAATGAAAAACTGTTTTTT. This gives the protein CAYIYSGTTNEKLFF.

The V call is TRBV6-1, the J call TRBJ1-2; D may be TRBD1 (5 bases). This CDR3 has 17 residues. CDR1 and CDR2 from the germline V gene are MNHNS and SASEGT. The V end was cut by 2 bases, the J end by 8 bases, with 24 bases between. CDR3 DNA: TGTGCCAGCAGTGAATGGGGCTGGCAGGTTATTTCCGAAGGCTACACCTTC. Amino acid sequence: CASSEWGWQVISEGYTF.

The V gene is TRBV11-3, the J gene TRBJ2-1; 9 bases align to TRBD2. J gave up 0 bases and V 6 bases, and 0 bases lay outside the gene matches. The CDR3 spans 14 residues. CDR1 and CDR2 (germline): SGHNT, YENEEA. The DNA of the CDR3 is TGTGCCAGCAGGACTAGCGGCTCCTACAATGAGCAGTTCTTC. The encoded protein is CASRTSGSYNEQFF.

CDR3 DNA sequence: TGTGCCAGCAGGACGTCCACAGGGAGCAGTGGCTACACCTTC. Its protein is CASRTSTGSSGYTF. The chain couples TRBV27 to TRBJ1-2; D may be TRBD1 (6 bases). The CDR3 loop spans 14 amino acids. Looked up from germline, CDR1 is MNHEY and CDR2 is SMNVEV (reference sequence). The V and J ends lost 6 bases and 7 bases respectively, with 18 bases between them.

The chain uses TRBV11-3 and TRBJ1-1, with 7 bases fitting TRBD1. The CDR3 contains 14 residues. Germline-derived CDR1 and CDR2 are SGHNT and YENEEA. J gave up 0 bases and V 4 bases, and 2 bases lay outside the gene matches. This CDR3 reads CASSWTGLNTEAFF. In DNA form, the CDR3 reads TGTGCCAGCAGCTGGACAGGACTGAACACTGAAGCTTTCTTT. The entire variable domain, with the rest obtained from reference TRBV11-3 and TRBJ1-1, is as follows: EAGVVQSPRYKIIEKKQPVAFWCNPISGHNTLYWYLQNLGQGPELLIRYENEEAVDDSQLPKDRFSAERLKGVDSTLKIQPAELGDSAVYLCASSWTGLNTEAFFGQGTRLTVV.

This sequence joins TRBV6-6 and TRBJ1-5, with 8 nucleotides matching TRBD1. Per germline, CDR1 MNHNY and CDR2 SVGAGI (reference sequence). The CDR3 has 15 amino acids. V shed 5 bases, J shed 3 bases, and the junction held 6 bases outside the gene matches. The CDR3 nucleotides read TGTGCCAGCAGTACCGGGACAGGAGTCAATCAGCCCCAGCATTTT. Translation gives CASSTGTGVNQPQHF.

The rearrangement uses TRBV10-3 and TRBJ2-3; D may be TRBD2 (5 bases). The CDR3 is 13 amino acids. Germline CDR1 and CDR2: ENHRY and SYGVKD. V was clipped by 7 bases and J by 4 bases, with 12 bases between them. The CDR3 region is CAITPGSADTQYF. The CDR3 DNA is TGTGCCATCACCCCGGGGAGCGCAGATACGCAGTATTTT.

V usage is TRBV5-4 and J usage is TRBJ1-4; TRBD1 matches 7 bases. The CDR3 consists of 14 residues. The J segment lost 7 bases and the V segment lost 2 bases, leaving 5 bases of the junction unmatched. Per germline, CDR1 SGHNT and CDR2 YYREEE (reference sequence). CDR3 sequence: CASSFSGTVEKLFF. CDR3 nucleotides: TGTGCCAGCAGCTTCTCCGGGACAGTTGAAAAACTGTTTTTT.

The chain couples TRBV6-5 to TRBJ2-3; 9 bases match TRBD1. Germline values: CDR1 MNHEY, CDR2 SVGAGI. The CDR3 extends over 15 amino acids. After removal of 5 bases from V and 1 base from J, the junction contained 4 bases not matched to a gene. CDR3 bases: TGTGCCAGCAGTCCGGGGACAGGGCGCACAGATACGCAGTATTTT. The encoded protein is CASSPGTGRTDTQYF.

This chain links TRBV5-1 with TRBJ2-1; 12 bases match TRBD1. CDR3 size: 15 residues. Germline CDR1 reads SGHRS; CDR2 reads YFSETQ. V shed 3 bases and J 8 bases; nucleotides not matched to a gene: 6. CDR3 in amino acids: CASSWGQGASHEQFF. The CDR3 nucleotides are TGCGCCAGCAGCTGGGGACAGGGGGCCTCCCATGAGCAGTTCTTC. Using reference TRBV5-1 and TRBJ2-1 for the parts outside the CDR3, the full variable domain is KAGVTQTPRYLIKTRGQQVTLSCSPISGHRSVSWYQQTPGQGLQFLFEYFSETQRNKGNFPGRFSGRQFSNSRSEMNVSTLELGDSALYLCASSWGQGASHEQFFGPGTRLTVL.

The V call is TRBV15, the J call TRBJ1-1; D is undetermined. The CDR3 runs to 13 residues. The germline V and J ends were trimmed by 0 bases and 5 bases, with 7 bases remaining between them. CDR1 is LNHNV, CDR2 YYDKDF, per germline (reference sequence). CDR3 nucleotide sequence: TGTGCCACCAGCAGAGAGGGGAGTACTGAAGCTTTCTTT. This translates into CATSREGSTEAFF.

CDR3 sequence: CASSPLDSAPYEQYF. For the CDR3, the DNA is TGTGCCAGCTCACCTCTCGACAGCGCGCCCTACGAGCAGTACTTC. The chain carries TRBV18 and TRBJ2-7; a possible D gene is TRBD1 (5 bases). Trimming took 3 bases from V and 2 from J, leaving 14 bases between them. Germline V gene data show CDR1 as KGHSH and CDR2 as LQKENI. This CDR3 is 15 amino acids long.

V gene TRBV6-1 combines with J gene TRBJ1-5; TRBD1 aligns across 8 bases. This CDR3 contains 17 residues. Trimming took 0 bases from V and 3 from J; bases not matched to a gene: 7. Germline CDR1 is MNHNS and CDR2 is SASEGT. The DNA of the CDR3 is TGTGCCAGCAGTGAAGCAGTTGGACAGGGAAACAATCAGCCCCAGCATTTT. Protein product: CASSEAVGQGNNQPQHF.

This sequence joins TRBV7-6 and TRBJ1-3; 8 nucleotides match TRBD1. The junction had 2 bases not matched to a gene; V was cut back by 5 bases and J by 2 bases. Germline assignment: CDR1 SGHVS and CDR2 FNYEAQ. This CDR3 has 14 residues. Here the CDR3 reads CASSRQGPGNTIYF. The CDR3 nucleotides read TGTGCCAGCAGCCGACAGGGGCCTGGAAACACCATATATTTT.